Below are 22 T cell receptor beta chains sequenced from a single sample in a study of blood T cell repertoires in COVID-19 (dated by TCRdb to 2019 to 2021). The method behind the library was the immunoSEQ multiplex PCR assay. The clones in this table, taken by TCRdb from immuneACCESS, are in-frame only. Not every clone is retained; where verified, under half of the shortfall comes from an unresolved V gene, and the cause of the rest is unknown. Here the sample has under 250,000 clones; over 80% occur a single time. The ten top clones hold under 3% of the sample. Sequenced input: peripheral blood. These receptor sequences come from a woman between 65 and 79 years old with active or convalescent COVID-19.

The rearrangement uses TRBV6-5 and TRBJ2-4, with D perhaps TRBD2 (6 bases). Germline lookup yields CDR1 MNHEY and CDR2 SVGAGI. Trimming took off 5 bases at V and 8 bases at J, with 19 bases between the two ends. The CDR3 is 15 residues long. CDR3: CASSQIGGNTDIQYF. The CDR3 coding sequence is TGTGCCAGCAGTCAAATTGGGGGGAATACTGACATTCAGTACTTC.

The CDR3 nucleotides read TGTGCCAGCAGCCAAAGACAGGGGGAGACCCAGTACTTC. Its protein product is CASSQRQGETQYF. The V call is TRBV3-1 (or the pseudogene TRBV3-2), the J call TRBJ2-5; 8 positions agree with TRBD1. Losses at the gene ends were 2 bases for V and 5 bases for J; bases not matched to a gene: 1. Per germline, CDR1 LGHDT and CDR2 YNNKEL (reference sequence). The CDR3 consists of 13 residues.

The rearrangement uses TRBV9 and TRBJ2-3; perhaps TRBD2 as D (6 bases). This CDR3 has 15 residues. V lost 4 bases to trimming and J lost 4 bases, with 16 bases between them. Per the germline V gene, CDR1 is SGDLS and CDR2 is YYNGEE. DNA of the CDR3: TGTGCCAGCAGCCCTAGCACCGGGGGTTCAGATACGCAGTATTTT. Translated, it gives CASSPSTGGSDTQYF.

This chain links TRBV14 with TRBJ2-1, with D unresolved. Trimming left V 1 base short and J 0 bases short, with 10 bases between. CDR1 is SGHDN and CDR2 is FVKESK in the germline V gene. This CDR3 has 16 residues. CDR3 residues: CASSQAGRSSYNEQFF. CDR3 bases: TGTGCCAGCAGCCAAGCCGGCCGGAGCTCCTACAATGAGCAGTTCTTC.

This clone was observed once. V is TRBV7-2 and J is TRBJ2-1; tentatively, D is TRBD2 (5 bases). This CDR3 has 15 residues. Trimming stripped 4 bases from V and 7 bases from J, with 17 bases between. Per the germline V gene, CDR1 is SGHTA and CDR2 is FQGNSA. The CDR3 sequence is CASSSPGRGGNEQFF. The CDR3 DNA reads as TGTGCCAGCAGCTCCCCGGGCAGAGGAGGAAATGAGCAGTTCTTC.

This chain connects TRBV5-1 to TRBJ1-1, with 12 bases fitting TRBD1. CDR3 length: 16 residues. J lost 2 bases, V lost 4 bases, and 6 bases had no gene match. CDR1 is SGHRS and CDR2 is YFSETQ in the germline V gene. The CDR3 nucleotides read TGCGCCAGCAGCCCGGGACAGGGGGCACCAAACACTGAAGCTTTCTTT. Translation: CASSPGQGAPNTEAFF.

The chain has TRBV28 and TRBJ1-5, with D maybe TRBD1 (6 bases). Trimming removed 11 bases from V and 0 bases from J, with 14 bases in between. CDR1 and CDR2 (germline): MDHEN, SYDVKM. There are 14 residues in the CDR3. In DNA, the CDR3 is TGTGCCGGGGGGGCACAGTATAGCAATCAGCCCCAGCATTTT. Its protein product is CAGGAQYSNQPQHF.

The CDR3 is CAWSWGEETQYF. The CDR3 DNA reads as TGTGCCTGGAGTTGGGGAGAAGAGACCCAGTACTTC. The chain carries TRBV30 and TRBJ2-5; D may be TRBD2 (5 bases). The CDR3 is 12 amino acids. In germline, CDR1 is GTSNPN, CDR2 SVGIG (reference sequence). V shed 2 bases and J shed 3 bases, with 7 bases lying between them.

The rearrangement uses TRBV5-4 and TRBJ2-3; TRBD2 matches at 11 bases. CDR1 is SGHNT and CDR2 is YYREEE in the germline V gene (reference sequence). This CDR3 contains 17 residues. With V trimmed by 3 bases and J by 2 bases, 8 bases remained unmatched. CDR3 nucleotide sequence: TGTGCCAGCAGCTATCCCTTAGCGGGAGGGTTCACAGATACGCAGTATTTT. The encoded protein is CASSYPLAGGFTDTQYF.

The rearrangement links TRBV5-1 to TRBJ2-3, with D perhaps matching TRBD1 (6 bases). Germline V lookup: CDR1 SGHRS, CDR2 YFSETQ. The V and J ends lost 3 bases and 0 bases respectively, with 11 bases between them. The CDR3 length is 15 residues. CDR3 sequence: CASSSGTYSTDTQYF. The CDR3 nucleotides are TGCGCCAGCAGCTCCGGGACATACAGCACAGATACGCAGTATTTT.

This chain joins TRBV7-9 and TRBJ2-1, with a possible D match to TRBD2 (6 bases). Germline V gene sequence: CDR1 SEHNR, CDR2 FQNEAQ (reference sequence). The CDR3 consists of 16 residues. The V end was cut by 5 bases, the J end by 0 bases, with 14 bases between. The CDR3 coding sequence is TGTGCCAGCAGCCCGCCGAGCGGGTTCTCCTACAATGAGCAGTTCTTC. It translates to CASSPPSGFSYNEQFF.

This chain uses TRBV14 with TRBJ2-7; 7 bases fit TRBD2. V was pared by 2 bases and J by 2 bases, with 9 bases of the junction left unmatched. Germline V lookup: CDR1 SGHDN, CDR2 FVKESK. CDR3 length: 16 residues. In nucleotides, the CDR3 is TGTGCCAGCAGCCAACCGGAAGGGCGGGGGACCTACGAGCAGTACTTC. It encodes CASSQPEGRGTYEQYF.

The chain couples TRBV11-2 to TRBJ1-6; TRBD1 might be the D (6 bases). The germline CDR1 and CDR2 sequences are SGHAT and FQNNGV. The CDR3 sequence is 14 residues long. Trimming cost V 5 bases and J 7 bases, with 12 bases left between them. CDR3 bases: TGTGCCAGCAGCCAGGGGTCGGGGAATTCACCCCTCCACTTT. Its translation is CASSQGSGNSPLHF.

V gene TRBV19 combines with J gene TRBJ2-1; the match to TRBD2 covers 11 bases. Germline V CDR1 and CDR2: LNHDA, SQIVND (reference sequence). The length of the CDR3 is 17 residues. Losses at the gene ends were 5 bases for V and 0 bases for J; bases not matched to a gene: 6. CDR3 DNA sequence: TGTGCCAGTAGTTTTAGCGGGAGGGCAAGCTCCTACAATGAGCAGTTCTTC. Amino acid sequence: CASSFSGRASSYNEQFF. The full variable domain, completed using reference TRBV19 and TRBJ2-1, is DGGITQSPKYLFRKEGQNVTLSCEQNLNHDAMYWYRQDPGQGLRLIYYSQIVNDFQKGDIAEGYSVSREKKESFPLTVTSAQKNPTAFYLCASSFSGRASSYNEQFFGPGTRLTVL.

This clone was observed a handful of times. The gene calls are TRBV30 and TRBJ1-5; no firm D call. The CDR3 spans 14 residues. In germline, CDR1 is GTSNPN, CDR2 SVGIG (reference sequence). Trimming pared 0 bases from V and 4 bases from J, leaving 10 bases between. The CDR3 here is CAWSVTYANQPQHF. The CDR3 nucleotides read TGTGCCTGGAGTGTAACATACGCTAATCAGCCCCAGCATTTT. Variable domain in full (rest from reference TRBV30 and TRBJ1-5): SQTIHQWPATLVQPVGSPLSLECTVEGTSNPNLYWYRQAAGRGLQLLFYSVGIGQISSEVPQNLSASRPQDRQFILSSKKLLLSDSGFYLCAWSVTYANQPQHFGDGTRLSIL.

This clone was picked up a small number of times. The chain employs TRBV7-2 and TRBJ2-1; 9 nucleotides match TRBD2. CDR1 is SGHTA, CDR2 FQGNSA, per germline. The CDR3 runs 16 residues. Trimming cost V 6 bases and J 0 bases; bases outside gene matches: 6. The CDR3 here is CASRRLAASSYNEQFF. The CDR3, as DNA: TGTGCCAGCAGGAGACTAGCGGCTAGCTCCTACAATGAGCAGTTCTTC.

The CDR3 coding sequence is TGTGCCAGCAGCTTGGGAAGGGGCCGTAGTGAAGCTTTCTTT. This encodes CASSLGRGRSEAFF. V is TRBV5-8 and J is TRBJ1-1; D perhaps matches TRBD1 (5 bases). This CDR3 has 14 amino acids. Trimming shortened V by 0 bases and J by 7 bases, and 13 bases separated the two germline ends. Germline V gene data show CDR1 as SGHTS and CDR2 as YDEGEE. The variable domain in full, with the rest retrieved from reference TRBV5-8 and TRBJ1-1, is EAGVTQSPTHLIKTRGQQATLRCSPISGHTSVYWYQQALGLGLQFLLWYDEGEERNRGNFPPRFSGRQFPNYSSELNVNALELEDSALYLCASSLGRGRSEAFFGQGTRLTVV.

This rearrangement joins TRBV5-1 to TRBJ1-6, with TRBD1 matching 7 bases. The V and J ends lost 4 bases and 15 bases, in that order; junction bases with no gene match: 16. Germline CDR1 is SGHRS and CDR2 is YFSETQ. The CDR3 covers 15 residues. CDR3 amino acids: CASSNPPGQLGLLHF. The CDR3 region has the DNA TGCGCCAGCAGCAATCCCCCGGGACAGCTTGGGCTCCTCCACTTT. Full variable domain (remainder filled in from reference TRBV5-1 and TRBJ1-6): KAGVTQTPRYLIKTRGQQVTLSCSPISGHRSVSWYQQTPGQGLQFLFEYFSETQRNKGNFPGRFSGRQFSNSRSEMNVSTLELGDSALYLCASSNPPGQLGLLHFGNGTRLTVT.

The rearrangement links TRBV6-5 to TRBJ1-4, with D possibly TRBD1 on 6 matching bases. Germline loops: CDR1 MNHEY, CDR2 SVGAGI. Trimming cost V 6 bases and J 0 bases, with 11 bases left between them. The CDR3 has 15 amino acids. The CDR3 nucleotides read TGTGCCAGCAGGCAGGGGCCTGCAACTAATGAAAAACTGTTTTTT. Its translation is CASRQGPATNEKLFF.

V and J are TRBV6-5 and TRBJ1-5; D remains unclear. Per the germline V gene, CDR1 is MNHEY and CDR2 is SVGAGI. The germline V and J ends were trimmed by 6 bases and 4 bases, with 7 bases remaining between them. This CDR3 region has 12 residues. CDR3 DNA: TGTGCCAGCAGGTTTTCAAATCAGCCCCAGCATTTT. It codes for CASRFSNQPQHF.

V gene TRBV6-6 combines with J gene TRBJ1-3, with 12 nucleotides matching TRBD1. Germline V gives CDR1 MNHNY, CDR2 SVGAGI (reference sequence). The CDR3 has 18 amino acids. Trimming cost V 5 bases and J 5 bases; bases outside gene matches: 13. The CDR3 sequence: CASSPRDRGRDGRNTIYF. CDR3 sequence (DNA): TGTGCCAGCAGTCCCCGGGACAGGGGGCGGGATGGGCGAAACACCATATATTTT.

The chain links TRBV12-5 to TRBJ1-1; possible D gene TRBD1, 5 bases. In germline, CDR1 is LGHNT, CDR2 FRNRAP. The CDR3 has 15 amino acids. V was trimmed by 7 bases and J by 6 bases, leaving 21 bases between them. The CDR3 region is CASAAPGRTGAEAFF. DNA of the CDR3: TGTGCTAGTGCCGCCCCGGGGCGGACGGGGGCTGAAGCTTTCTTT. The complete variable domain, with remaining parts taken from reference TRBV12-5 and TRBJ1-1, reads DARVTQTPRHKVTEMGQEVTMRCQPILGHNTVFWYRQTMMQGLELLAYFRNRAPLDDSGMPKDRFSAEMPDATLATLKIQPSEPRDSAVYFCASAAPGRTGAEAFFGQGTRLTVV.